The present TCR beta chain was sequenced within a study of cytomegalovirus exposure and HLA in healthy donors. Study-level information: In terms of ancestry, the Caucasian-associated cluster contained more than 65% of the approximately 380 genotyped donors.

Worth noting for this clone: What it recognizes is unknown.

Study results and caveats: One cluster of highly shared sequence variants probably arose as a sequencing artifact.

The CDR3 consists of 13 residues. The J segment lost 3 bases and the V segment lost 4 bases, leaving 3 bases of the junction unmatched. CDR1 is LNHDA and CDR2 is SQIVND in the germline V gene (reference sequence). 13 Jbeta primers and 60 Vbeta primers were used for the PCR. Profiled with immunoSEQ multiplex PCR; TCRdb holds only in-frame clones, not every one. The sample holds about 85,000 clones, under 90% seen once. The sample comprised PBMCs. The gene calls are TRBV19 and TRBJ2-7; 7 bases are shared with TRBD1. The receptor comes from a man between 45 and 60 years old in good health and CMV-seropositive. CDR3 sequence: CASSRTGVYEQYF. The CDR3 DNA sequence: TGTGCCAGTAGTAGAACAGGGGTCTACGAGCAGTACTTC.